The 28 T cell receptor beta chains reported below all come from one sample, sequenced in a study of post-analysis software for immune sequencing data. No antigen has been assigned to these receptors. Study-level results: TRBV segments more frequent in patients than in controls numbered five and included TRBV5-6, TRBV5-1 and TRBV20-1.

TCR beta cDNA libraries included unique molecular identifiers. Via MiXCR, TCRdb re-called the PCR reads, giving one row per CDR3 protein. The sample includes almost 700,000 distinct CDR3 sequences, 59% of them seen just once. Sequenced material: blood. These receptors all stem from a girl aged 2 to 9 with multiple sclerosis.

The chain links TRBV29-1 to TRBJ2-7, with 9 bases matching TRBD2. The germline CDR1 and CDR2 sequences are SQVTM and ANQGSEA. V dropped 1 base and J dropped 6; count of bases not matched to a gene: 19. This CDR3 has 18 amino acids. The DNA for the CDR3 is TGCAGCGTTGAAGCTAAGCCAGGACTAGCGCTAGATCCTGCCGAGCAGTACTTC. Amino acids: CSVEAKPGLALDPAEQYF.

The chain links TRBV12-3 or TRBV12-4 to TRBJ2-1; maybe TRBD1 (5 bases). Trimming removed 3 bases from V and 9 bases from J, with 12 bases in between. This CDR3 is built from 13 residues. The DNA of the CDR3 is TGTGCCAGCAGTTTGGGGCTAGTTGGTGAGCAGTTCTTC. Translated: CASSLGLVGEQFF.

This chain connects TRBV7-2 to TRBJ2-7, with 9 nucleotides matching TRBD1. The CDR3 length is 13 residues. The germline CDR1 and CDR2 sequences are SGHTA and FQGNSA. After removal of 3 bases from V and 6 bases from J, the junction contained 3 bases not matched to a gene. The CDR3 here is CASSFDRGSEQYF. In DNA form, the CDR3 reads TGTGCCAGCAGCTTCGACAGGGGGAGCGAGCAGTACTTC.

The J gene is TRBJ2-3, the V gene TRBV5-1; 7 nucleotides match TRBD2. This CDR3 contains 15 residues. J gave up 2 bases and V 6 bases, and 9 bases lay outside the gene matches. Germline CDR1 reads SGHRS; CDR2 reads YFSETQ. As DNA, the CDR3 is TGCGCCAGCAATTCCGGGACTACCTTCACAGATACGCAGTATTTT. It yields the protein CASNSGTTFTDTQYF.

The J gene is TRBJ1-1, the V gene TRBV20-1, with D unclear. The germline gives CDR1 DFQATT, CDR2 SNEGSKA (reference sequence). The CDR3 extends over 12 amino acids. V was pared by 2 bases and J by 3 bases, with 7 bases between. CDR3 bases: TGCAGTGCTAGATCTGGATACACTGAAGCTTTCTTT. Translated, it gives CSARSGYTEAFF.

CDR3 region: CASSFEEDSNQPQHF. The CDR3 DNA reads TGTGCCAGCAGCTTTGAGGAGGATAGCAATCAGCCCCAGCATTTT. The chain has TRBV7-9 and TRBJ1-5; D is uncertain. The V end lost 3 bases, the J end lost 0 bases, and 9 bases lay between the germline ends. This CDR3 is 15 amino acids long. The V gene's germline CDR1 is SEHNR and CDR2 FQNEAQ (reference sequence).

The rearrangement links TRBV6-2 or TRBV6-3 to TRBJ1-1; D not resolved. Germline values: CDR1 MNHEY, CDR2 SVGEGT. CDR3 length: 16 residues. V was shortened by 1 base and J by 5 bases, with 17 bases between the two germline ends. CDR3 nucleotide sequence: TGTGCCAGCAGTTACTTAATCAGGAGGACCGGGACTGAAGCTTTCTTT. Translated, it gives CASSYLIRRTGTEAFF.

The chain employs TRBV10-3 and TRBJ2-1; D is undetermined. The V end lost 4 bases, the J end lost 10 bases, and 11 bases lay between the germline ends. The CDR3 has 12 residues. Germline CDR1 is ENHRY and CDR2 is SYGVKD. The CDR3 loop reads CAISVPHGEQFF. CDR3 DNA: TGTGCCATCAGTGTCCCTCACGGAGAGCAGTTCTTC.

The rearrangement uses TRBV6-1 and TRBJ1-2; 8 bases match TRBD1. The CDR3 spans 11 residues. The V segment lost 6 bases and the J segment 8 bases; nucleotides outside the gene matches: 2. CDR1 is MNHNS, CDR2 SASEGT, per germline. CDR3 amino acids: CASRDRVGYTF. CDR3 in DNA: TGTGCCAGCAGGGACAGGGTCGGCTACACCTTC.

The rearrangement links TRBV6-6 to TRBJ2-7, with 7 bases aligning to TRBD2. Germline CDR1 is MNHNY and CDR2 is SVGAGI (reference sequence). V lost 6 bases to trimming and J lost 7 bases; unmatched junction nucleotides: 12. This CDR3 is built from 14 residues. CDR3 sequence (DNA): TGTGCCAGCAGGACAAGCGGGATAGTAGGGGAGCAGTACTTC. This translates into CASRTSGIVGEQYF.

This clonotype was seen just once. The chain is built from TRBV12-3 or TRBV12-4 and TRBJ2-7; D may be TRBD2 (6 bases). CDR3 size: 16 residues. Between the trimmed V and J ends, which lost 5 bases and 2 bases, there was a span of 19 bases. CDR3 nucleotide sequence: TGTGCCAGCAGTCAGGCCATGGGAGGCCCCGCCTACGAGCAGTACTTC. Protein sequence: CASSQAMGGPAYEQYF.

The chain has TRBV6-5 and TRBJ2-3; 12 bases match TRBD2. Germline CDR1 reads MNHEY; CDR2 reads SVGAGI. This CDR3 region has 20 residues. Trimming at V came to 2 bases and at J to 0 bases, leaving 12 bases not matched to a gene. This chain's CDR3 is CASSYHPPSGGATSTDTQYF. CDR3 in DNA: TGTGCCAGCAGTTACCATCCCCCTAGCGGGGGGGCCACAAGCACAGATACGCAGTATTTT.

The CDR3 region is CSVVAAGIGETQYF. The CDR3 bases are TGCAGCGTTGTGGCGGCAGGGATCGGGGAGACCCAGTACTTC. The chain uses TRBV29-1 and TRBJ2-5; weak D call: TRBD1 (5 bases). The V end lost 4 bases, the J end lost 5 bases, and 17 bases lay between the germline ends. The CDR3 is 14 residues long. Germline V gives CDR1 SQVTM, CDR2 ANQGSEA.

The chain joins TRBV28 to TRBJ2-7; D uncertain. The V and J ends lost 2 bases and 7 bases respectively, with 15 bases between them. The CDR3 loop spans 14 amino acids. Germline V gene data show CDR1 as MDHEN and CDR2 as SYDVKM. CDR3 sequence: CASSLTPVLGEQYF. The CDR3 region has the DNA TGTGCCAGCAGTTTAACCCCTGTTTTGGGGGAGCAGTACTTC.

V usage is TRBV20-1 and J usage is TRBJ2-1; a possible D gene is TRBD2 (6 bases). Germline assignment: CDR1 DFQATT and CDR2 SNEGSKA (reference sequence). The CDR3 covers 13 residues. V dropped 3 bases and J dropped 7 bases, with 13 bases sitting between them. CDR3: CSASKGGTNEQFF. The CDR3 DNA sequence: TGCAGTGCTAGTAAGGGAGGAACGAATGAGCAGTTCTTC.

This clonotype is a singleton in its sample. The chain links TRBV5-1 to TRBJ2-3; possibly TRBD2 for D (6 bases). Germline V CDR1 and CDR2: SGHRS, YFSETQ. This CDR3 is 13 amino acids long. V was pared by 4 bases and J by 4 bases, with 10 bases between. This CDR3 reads CASSGGTADTQYF. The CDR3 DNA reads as TGCGCCAGCAGCGGCGGGACCGCAGATACGCAGTATTTT.

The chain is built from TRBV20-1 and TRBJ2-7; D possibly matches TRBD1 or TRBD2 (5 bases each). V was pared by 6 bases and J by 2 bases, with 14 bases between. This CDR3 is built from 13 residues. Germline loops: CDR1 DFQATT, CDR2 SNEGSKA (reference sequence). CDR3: CSARGPPTYEQYF. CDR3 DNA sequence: TGCAGTGCCCGGGGACCTCCGACCTACGAGCAGTACTTC.

CDR3: CSVRLGPAPLFF. The DNA for the CDR3 is TGCAGCGTCCGCCTGGGACCGGCCCCGCTGTTTTTT. The chain joins TRBV29-1 to TRBJ2-2, with D possibly called TRBD1 or TRBD2 (5 bases each). Between the trimmed V and J ends, which lost 6 bases and 13 bases, there was a span of 18 bases. The CDR3 is 12 amino acids. Germline assignment: CDR1 SQVTM and CDR2 ANQGSEA.

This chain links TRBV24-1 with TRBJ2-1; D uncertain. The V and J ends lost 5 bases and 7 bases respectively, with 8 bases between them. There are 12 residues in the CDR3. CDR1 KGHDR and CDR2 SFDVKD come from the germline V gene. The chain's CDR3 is CATSAFRNEQFF. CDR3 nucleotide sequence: TGTGCCACCAGTGCTTTTCGGAATGAGCAGTTCTTC.

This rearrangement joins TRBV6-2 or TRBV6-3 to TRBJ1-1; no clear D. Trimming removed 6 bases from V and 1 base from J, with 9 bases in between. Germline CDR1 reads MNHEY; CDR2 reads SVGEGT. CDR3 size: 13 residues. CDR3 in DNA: TGTGCCAGCAGGTGGACGGAGAACACTGAAGCTTTCTTT. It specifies CASRWTENTEAFF.

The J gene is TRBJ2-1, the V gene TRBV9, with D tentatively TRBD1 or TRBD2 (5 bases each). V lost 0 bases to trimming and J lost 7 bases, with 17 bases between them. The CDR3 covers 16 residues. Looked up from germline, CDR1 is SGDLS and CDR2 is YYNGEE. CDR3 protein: CASSVATGTPQNEQFF. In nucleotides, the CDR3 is TGTGCCAGCAGCGTAGCTACCGGGACCCCCCAAAATGAGCAGTTCTTC.

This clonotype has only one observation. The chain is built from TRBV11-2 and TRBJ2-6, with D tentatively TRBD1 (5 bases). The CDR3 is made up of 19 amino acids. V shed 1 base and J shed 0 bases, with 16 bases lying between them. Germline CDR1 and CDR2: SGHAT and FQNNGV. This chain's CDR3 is CASSLAWTTSVSGANVLTF. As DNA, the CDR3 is TGTGCCAGCAGCTTAGCGTGGACAACCTCTGTCTCTGGGGCCAACGTCCTGACTTTC.

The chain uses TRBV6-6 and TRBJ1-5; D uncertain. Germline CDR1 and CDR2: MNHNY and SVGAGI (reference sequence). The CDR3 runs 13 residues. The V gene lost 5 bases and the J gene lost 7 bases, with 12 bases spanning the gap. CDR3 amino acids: CASSLTGKQPQHF. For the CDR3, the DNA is TGTGCCAGCAGTCTGACCGGGAAACAGCCCCAGCATTTT.

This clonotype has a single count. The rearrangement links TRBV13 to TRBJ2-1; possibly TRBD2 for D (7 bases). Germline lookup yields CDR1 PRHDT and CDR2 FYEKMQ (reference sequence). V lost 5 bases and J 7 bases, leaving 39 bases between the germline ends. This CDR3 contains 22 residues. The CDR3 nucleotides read TGTGCCAGCAGCCTACAATGGGGGCTCGGACTAGGTCAAATGAAATCGCAGAATGAGCAGTTCTTC. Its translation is CASSLQWGLGLGQMKSQNEQFF.

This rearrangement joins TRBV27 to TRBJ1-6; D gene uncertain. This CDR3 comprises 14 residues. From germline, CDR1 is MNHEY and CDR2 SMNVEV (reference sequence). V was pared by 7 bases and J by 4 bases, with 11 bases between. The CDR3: CASTQIGYNSPLHF. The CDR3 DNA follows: TGTGCCAGCACCCAAATTGGGTATAATTCACCCCTCCACTTT.

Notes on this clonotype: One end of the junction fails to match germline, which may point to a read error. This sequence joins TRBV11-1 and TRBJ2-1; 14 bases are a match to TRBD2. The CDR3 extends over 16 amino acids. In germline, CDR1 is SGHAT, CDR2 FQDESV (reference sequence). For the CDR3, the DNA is TGTGCCAGCAGCGTCGGACTAGCGGGAGGTAGCAATGAGCAGTTCTTT. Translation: CASSVGLAGGSNEQFF.

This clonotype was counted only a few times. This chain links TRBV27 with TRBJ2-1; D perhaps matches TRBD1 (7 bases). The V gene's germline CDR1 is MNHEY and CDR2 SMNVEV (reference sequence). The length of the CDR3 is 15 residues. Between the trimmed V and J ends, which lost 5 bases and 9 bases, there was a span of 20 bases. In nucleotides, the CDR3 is TGTGCCAGCAGTCCTCGACAGGGAGGTTTGAGTGAGCAGTTCTTC. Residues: CASSPRQGGLSEQFF.

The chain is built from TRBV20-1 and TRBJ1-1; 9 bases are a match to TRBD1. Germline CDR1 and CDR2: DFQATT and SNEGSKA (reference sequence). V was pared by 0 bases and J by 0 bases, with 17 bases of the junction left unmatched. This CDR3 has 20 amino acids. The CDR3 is CSARDSLGYRGPLMNTEAFF. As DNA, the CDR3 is TGCAGTGCTAGAGATTCGCTAGGGTACAGGGGGCCCTTGATGAACACTGAAGCTTTCTTT.